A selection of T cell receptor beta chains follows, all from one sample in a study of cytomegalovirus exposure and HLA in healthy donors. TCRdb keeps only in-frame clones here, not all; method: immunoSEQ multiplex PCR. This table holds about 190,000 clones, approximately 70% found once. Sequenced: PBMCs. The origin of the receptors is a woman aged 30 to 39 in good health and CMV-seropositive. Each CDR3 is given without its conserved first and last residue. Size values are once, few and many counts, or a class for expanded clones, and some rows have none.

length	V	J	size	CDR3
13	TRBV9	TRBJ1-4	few	ASSVAGTGNEKLF
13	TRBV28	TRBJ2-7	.	ASSSSSGGTYEQY
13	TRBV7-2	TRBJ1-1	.	ASSFGDRRNTEAF
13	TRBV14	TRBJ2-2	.	ASSQTGVYTGELF
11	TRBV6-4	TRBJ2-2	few	ASSLSESGELF
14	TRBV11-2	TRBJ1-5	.	ASSPLTGGSNQPQH
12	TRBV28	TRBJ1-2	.	ASREGQANYGYT
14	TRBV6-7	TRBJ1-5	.	ASSPKDRLGNQPQH
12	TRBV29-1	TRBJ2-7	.	SVELVTGSREQY
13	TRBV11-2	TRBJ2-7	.	ASSPSTGYRGEQY
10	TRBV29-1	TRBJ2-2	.	SGTHYTGELF
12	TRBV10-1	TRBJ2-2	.	ASKAGAATGELF
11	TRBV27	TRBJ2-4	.	ASGTSGNSAGY
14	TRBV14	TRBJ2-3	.	ASSQALAGVADTQY
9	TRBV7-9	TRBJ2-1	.	ASSFNNEQF
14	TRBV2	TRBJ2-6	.	ASVDSLSSGANVLT
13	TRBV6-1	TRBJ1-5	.	ASSEPSYSNQPQH
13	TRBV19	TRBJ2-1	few	ASSRDRGAYNEQF
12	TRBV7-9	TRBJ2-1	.	ASTPGLAANEQF
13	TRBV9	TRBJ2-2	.	ASSVGGMNTGELF
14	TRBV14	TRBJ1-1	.	ASSQELGALNTEAF
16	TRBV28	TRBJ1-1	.	ASNPGHLASSLNTEAF
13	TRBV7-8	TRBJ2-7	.	ASSLVASRACEQY
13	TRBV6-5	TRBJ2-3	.	ASRRTSGNTDTQY
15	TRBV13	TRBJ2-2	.	ASSFLSDRGETGELF
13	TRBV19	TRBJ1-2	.	ASSIPGGPNYGYT
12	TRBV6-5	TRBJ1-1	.	ASSDERMNTEAF
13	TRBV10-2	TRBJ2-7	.	ASSERLALSYEQY
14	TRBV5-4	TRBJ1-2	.	ASSSDWGTRGYGYT
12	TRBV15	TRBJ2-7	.	ATSKGQTTGEQY
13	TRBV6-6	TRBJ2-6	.	ASTDRADGANVLT
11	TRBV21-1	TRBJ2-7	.	ASSRQGAREQY
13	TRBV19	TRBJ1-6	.	ASSSRQGDLSPLH
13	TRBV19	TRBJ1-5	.	ASIGQSQTGQPQH
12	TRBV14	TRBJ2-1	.	ASSQRTSINEQF
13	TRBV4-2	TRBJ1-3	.	ASSQDAVSGNTIY
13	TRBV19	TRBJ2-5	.	ASSTWTAGGETQY
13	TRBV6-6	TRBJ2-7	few	ASSYRAGSSYEQY
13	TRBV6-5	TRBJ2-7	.	ASSYGDTESYEQY
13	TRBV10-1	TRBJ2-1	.	ASSERDRGYNEQF
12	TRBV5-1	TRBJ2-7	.	ASKEREDPYEQY
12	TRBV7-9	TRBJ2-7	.	ASSFPTGAYEQY
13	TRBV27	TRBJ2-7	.	ASSLSGGSSYEQY
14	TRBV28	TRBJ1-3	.	ASRGSDSSSGNTIY
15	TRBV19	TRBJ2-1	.	ASSMGSRSPSYNEQF
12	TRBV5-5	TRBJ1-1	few	ASSFAAMNTEAF
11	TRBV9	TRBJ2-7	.	ASSPPGSYEQY
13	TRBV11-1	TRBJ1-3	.	ASSTSGSSGNTIY
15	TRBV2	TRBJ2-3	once	ASSDSLLASDSDTQY
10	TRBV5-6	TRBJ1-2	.	ASSSFNYGYT
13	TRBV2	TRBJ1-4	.	ASSEGQGTNEKLF
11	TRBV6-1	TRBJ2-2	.	ASSLTVSGELF
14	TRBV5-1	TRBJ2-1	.	ASSSGLAELYNEQF
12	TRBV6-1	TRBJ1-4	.	ASSSGQGGRKLF
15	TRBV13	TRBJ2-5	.	ASSVATSGSGEETQY
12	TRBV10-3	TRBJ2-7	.	AIGRLAGYNEQY
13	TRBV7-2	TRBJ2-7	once	ASSLGGTVVNEQY
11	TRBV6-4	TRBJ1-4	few	ASRGQGGEKLF
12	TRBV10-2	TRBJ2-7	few	ATRTSGSSYEQY
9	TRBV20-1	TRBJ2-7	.	SASDRYEQY